Following are 11 T cell receptor beta chains from one sample sequenced in a study of T-cell reconstitution after alpha-beta-depleted transplantation in children. Preparation of the TCRbeta library involved a method that used unique molecular identifiers. TCRdb reprocessed the PCR reads via MiXCR and lists one record per CDR3 protein. The repertoire holds about 580,000 distinct CDR3 sequences, under 25% seen once, with less than 15% in the top ten. The sample was PBMCs, mostly from graft donor cells, taken 360 days after TCRalphabeta/CD19-depleted stem cell transplant. These receptors originate from a boy younger than two who had a stem cell transplant for acute myeloid leukemia, so the T cells may come from the graft donor.

The sample holds a few counts of this clonotype. The chain carries TRBV4-3 and TRBJ2-2, with 8 bases identical to TRBD2. V shed 1 base, J shed 3 bases, and the junction held 4 bases outside the gene matches. CDR1 LGHNA and CDR2 YSLEER come from the germline V gene. The CDR3 consists of 16 residues. CDR3 nucleotide sequence: TGCGCCAGCAGCCAAGGTCCAGCGGGGGACACCGGGGAGCTGTTTTTT. Residues: CASSQGPAGDTGELFF.

This clonotype was observed a handful of times. The gene calls are TRBV7-6 and TRBJ1-1, with D uncertain. The CDR3 is 14 residues long. Germline V gene data show CDR1 as SGHVS and CDR2 as FNYEAQ. Trimming shortened V by 2 bases and J by 0 bases, and 7 bases separated the two germline ends. In DNA, the CDR3 is TGTGCCAGCAGCTTAAATGCGGTGAACACTGAAGCTTTCTTT. Its translation: CASSLNAVNTEAFF.

The chain couples TRBV28 to TRBJ2-1; 8 bases align to TRBD1. CDR3 length equals 16 residues. In germline, CDR1 is MDHEN, CDR2 SYDVKM. The V and J ends lost 3 bases and 0 bases, in that order; junction bases with no gene match: 4. This CDR3 reads CASSFVRGLSYNEQFF. The CDR3 bases are TGTGCCAGCAGTTTTGTCAGGGGGCTCTCCTACAATGAGCAGTTCTTC.

This sequence joins TRBV11-2 and TRBJ1-1; D is uncertain. Germline values: CDR1 SGHAT, CDR2 FQNNGV. V lost 1 base and J 6 bases, leaving 9 bases between the germline ends. The CDR3 sequence is 13 residues long. The CDR3 protein is CASSLGLPSEAFF. The CDR3 nucleotides read TGTGCCAGCAGCTTAGGGCTCCCGTCTGAAGCTTTCTTT.

The rearrangement uses TRBV25-1 and TRBJ2-7, with 10 bases fitting TRBD1. Germline V gene sequence: CDR1 MGHDK, CDR2 SYGVNS. With 6 bases clipped from V and 12 bases from J, the junction kept 11 bases outside the gene matches. The CDR3 is 13 residues long. CDR3 sequence reads: CASRGQGPPLRYF. CDR3 sequence (DNA): TGTGCCAGCAGGGGACAGGGGCCACCGCTGAGGTACTTC.

This CDR3 is CATTGRDRGRGLKTGELFF. The CDR3 DNA is TGTGCCACCACCGGCCGGGACAGGGGGCGCGGATTAAAAACCGGGGAGCTGTTTTTT. The V and J genes are TRBV10-3 and TRBJ2-2, with TRBD1 identical over 12 bases. J lost 5 bases, V lost 10 bases, and 20 bases had no gene match. The V gene's germline CDR1 is ENHRY and CDR2 SYGVKD. This CDR3 has 19 amino acids.

This clonotype occurred many times. The V gene is TRBV10-3, the J gene TRBJ1-5; 7 nucleotides match TRBD1. V lost 8 bases and J lost 1; bases outside the gene matches: 2. This CDR3 is 13 amino acids long. The germline V gene encodes CDR1 ENHRY and CDR2 SYGVKD. CDR3 loop: CAIGTASNQPQHF. The CDR3 bases are TGTGCCATCGGGACAGCCAGCAATCAGCCCCAGCATTTT.

The chain couples TRBV20-1 to TRBJ2-1, with 8 bases aligning to TRBD1. CDR3 length: 13 amino acids. V lost 3 bases to trimming and J lost 8 bases; unmatched junction nucleotides: 6. The V gene's germline CDR1 is DFQATT and CDR2 SNEGSKA (reference sequence). CDR3 amino acids: CSARDRDVDEQFF. The CDR3, as DNA: TGCAGTGCTAGGGACAGGGATGTCGATGAGCAGTTCTTC.

This clonotype has ten or more counts. The V call is TRBV12-3 or TRBV12-4, the J call TRBJ2-3; D may be TRBD1 or TRBD2 (5 bases each). Trimming removed 1 base at V and 4 bases at J, with 12 bases between. This CDR3 comprises 15 residues. CDR3 in amino acids: CASSLEGLAADTQYF. CDR3 DNA sequence: TGTGCCAGCAGTTTAGAGGGGCTAGCAGCAGATACGCAGTATTTT.

This clonotype has just a few counts. The chain links TRBV4-2 to TRBJ2-3; 11 bases fit TRBD2. Germline values: CDR1 LGHNA, CDR2 YNFKEQ. Trimming at V came to 2 bases and at J to 2 bases, leaving 6 bases not matched to a gene. The CDR3 loop spans 17 amino acids. As DNA, the CDR3 is TGTGCCAGCAGCCAAATACTAGCGGGGGTATCCACAGATACGCAGTATTTT. This encodes CASSQILAGVSTDTQYF.

The chain joins TRBV21-1 to TRBJ2-5; the listed D gene, TRBD1, was not tested against the DNA. TRBV21-1 is a pseudogene segment. This CDR3 has 16 residues. Here the CDR3 reads CASSSYRVARQETQYF. The DNA for the CDR3 is TGTGCCAGCAGCAGTTACAGGGTTGCGCGGCAAGAGACCCAGTACTTC.